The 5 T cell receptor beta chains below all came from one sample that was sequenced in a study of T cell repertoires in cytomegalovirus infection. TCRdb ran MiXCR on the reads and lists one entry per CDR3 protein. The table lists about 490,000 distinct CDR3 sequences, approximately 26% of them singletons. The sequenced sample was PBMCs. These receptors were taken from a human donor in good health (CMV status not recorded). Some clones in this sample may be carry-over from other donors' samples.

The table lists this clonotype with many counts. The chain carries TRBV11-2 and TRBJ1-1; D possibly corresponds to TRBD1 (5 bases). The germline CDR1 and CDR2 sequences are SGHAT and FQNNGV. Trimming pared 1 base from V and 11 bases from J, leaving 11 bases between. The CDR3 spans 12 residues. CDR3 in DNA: TGTGCCAGCAGCTTAGGAGCCAGGGCGGCTTTCTTT. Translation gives CASSLGARAAFF.

The CDR3 region is CSARRQATNYGYTF. CDR3 DNA sequence: TGCAGTGCTAGAAGGCAGGCAACTAACTATGGCTACACCTTC. This chain joins TRBV20-1 and TRBJ1-2; D not certain. The V and J ends lost 2 bases and 0 bases respectively, with 10 bases between them. The CDR3 is made up of 14 amino acids. The germline CDR1 and CDR2 sequences are DFQATT and SNEGSKA (reference sequence).

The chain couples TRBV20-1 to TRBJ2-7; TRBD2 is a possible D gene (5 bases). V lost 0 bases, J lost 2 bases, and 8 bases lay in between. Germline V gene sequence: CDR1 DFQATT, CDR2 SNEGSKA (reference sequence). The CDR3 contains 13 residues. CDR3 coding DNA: TGCAGTGCTAGAGATACTAGGGCCTACGAGCAGTACTTC. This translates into CSARDTRAYEQYF.

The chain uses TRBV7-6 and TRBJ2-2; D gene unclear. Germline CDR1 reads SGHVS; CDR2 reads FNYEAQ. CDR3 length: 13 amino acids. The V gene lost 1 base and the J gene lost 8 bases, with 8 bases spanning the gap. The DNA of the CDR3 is TGTGCCAGCAGCTTAGGCGGCCTAGGGGAGCTGTTTTTT. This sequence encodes CASSLGGLGELFF.

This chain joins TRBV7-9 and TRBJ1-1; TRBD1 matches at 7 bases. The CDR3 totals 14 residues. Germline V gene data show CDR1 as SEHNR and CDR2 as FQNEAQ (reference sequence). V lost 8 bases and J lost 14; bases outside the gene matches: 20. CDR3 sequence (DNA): TGTGCCAGCCGCCCACCCGGGACAGAGAAACTCCGCTTCTTT. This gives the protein CASRPPGTEKLRFF.